Presented here are 6 T cell receptor beta chains from one specimen sequenced in a study of blood T cells in healthy people across ages. The second PCR ran roughly 7 to 12 cycles with a sample-barcoded 5' primer and J-beta primers. In TCRdb, the 5' RACE reads were re-called with MiXCR into one record per CDR3 protein. This sample yields around 1,500,000 distinct CDR3 sequences, of which 28% are seen a single time; around 7.7% belongs to the top ten. The sample was blood. These receptors were taken from a woman in her twenties or thirties in good health.

The genes are TRBV12-3 or TRBV12-4 and TRBJ2-4; no clear D. Trimming stripped 3 bases from V and 13 bases from J, with 16 bases between. The CDR3 is 13 amino acids. The CDR3 nucleotides are TGTGCCAGCAGTTTCGGGCTTGACAATGAGCAGTACTTC. Translated: CASSFGLDNEQYF.

This clonotype was counted between two and nine times. This chain joins TRBV6-5 and TRBJ2-1, with 9 bases aligning to TRBD2. Germline V gene data show CDR1 as MNHEY and CDR2 as SVGAGI. Germline trimming cut 3 bases from V and 7 bases from J; bases unmatched to any gene: 7. The CDR3 extends over 15 amino acids. CDR3 DNA sequence: TGTGCCAGCAGTTATAGGTCTAGCGGGAAGAATGAGCAGTTCTTC. Amino acids: CASSYRSSGKNEQFF.

About this clonotype itself: At one end, the junction sequence differs from germline, possibly due to a read error. V and J are TRBV20-1 and TRBJ2-7, with D maybe TRBD2 (5 bases). CDR1 and CDR2 from the germline V gene are DFQATT and SNEGSKA (reference sequence). The CDR3 is 12 residues long. CDR3 sequence reads: CSARGPDYGQYF. The DNA for the CDR3 is TGCAGTGCTAGAGGGCCCGACTACGGGCAGTACTTC.

The sample holds a few counts of this clonotype. This may stem from a read error, because a much larger clone lies one nucleotide away. The V and J genes are TRBV7-2 and TRBJ1-2; 8 bases match TRBD1. This CDR3 contains 15 residues. V trimming: 8 bases; J trimming: 5 bases; junction bases outside the gene matches: 13. Germline CDR1 SGHTA, CDR2 FQGNSA. The CDR3 region is CASGTRTGTGYGYTF. DNA of the CDR3: TGTGCCAGCGGGACGAGAACCGGGACAGGATATGGCTACACCTTC.

In this sample, this clonotype turned up many times. This chain connects TRBV6-2 or TRBV6-3 to TRBJ1-4, with D perhaps TRBD1 (6 bases). Trimming took 4 bases from V and 6 from J, leaving 9 bases between them. Per the germline V gene, CDR1 is MNHEY and CDR2 is SVGEGT. CDR3 length equals 13 residues. The DNA of the CDR3 is TGTGCCAGCAGTTTGAGACAGGATGAAAAACTGTTTTTT. Amino acid sequence: CASSLRQDEKLFF.

This clonotype was detected a few times. The rearrangement uses TRBV29-1 and TRBJ1-3, with D hard to call. The length of the CDR3 is 13 residues. With 3 bases removed from V and 2 bases from J, the gap between germline ends came to 8 bases. Germline V gene sequence: CDR1 SQVTM, CDR2 ANQGSEA. DNA of the CDR3: TGCAGCGTTGATGGGCAGACTGGAAACACCATATATTTT. It yields the protein CSVDGQTGNTIYF.